The 31 T cell receptor beta chains reported below all come from one sample, sequenced in a study of T cells in Graves' hyperthyroidism and ophthalmopathy. TCR beta CDR3 sequences were amplified from RNA transcripts. HTBI primers drove first-round RT-PCR of the TCR CDR3. TCRdb passed the multiplex PCR reads through MiXCR, listing each CDR3 protein once. Of around 600,000 distinct CDR3 sequences in the sample, approximately 15% were seen once. Sequences were obtained from blood. The receptors here all came from a young woman with Graves' ophthalmopathy.

This clonotype has more than one count but fewer than ten. The chain links TRBV27 to TRBJ1-6, with D unresolved. V was cut by 4 bases and J by 0 bases, with 10 bases left in between. Looked up from germline, CDR1 is MNHEY and CDR2 is SMNVEV (reference sequence). The length of the CDR3 is 16 residues. The DNA of the CDR3 is TGTGCCAGCAGTTCCCCATTGAGCTCCTATAATTCACCCCTCCACTTT. Protein: CASSSPLSSYNSPLHF.

Ten or more counts support this clonotype. This chain links TRBV27 with TRBJ2-3; TRBD1 aligns across 7 bases. The CDR3 covers 16 residues. The V gene end was trimmed by 8 bases and the J gene end by 4 bases; junction bases not matched to a gene: 15. The germline V gene has CDR1 MNHEY and CDR2 SMNVEV (reference sequence). CDR3 sequence reads: CASSATSRTGADTQYF. In DNA form, the CDR3 reads TGTGCCAGCTCCGCGACGAGTCGGACAGGTGCAGATACGCAGTATTTT.

This clonotype was counted at least ten times. This chain's CDR3 is CASSSRQGFSYEQYF. CDR3 in DNA: TGTGCCAGCAGTTCCCGACAGGGGTTCTCCTACGAGCAGTACTTC. The chain carries TRBV28 and TRBJ2-7; 8 bases align to TRBD1. This CDR3 spans 15 amino acids. J gave up 0 bases and V 4 bases, and 5 bases lay outside the gene matches. CDR1 is MDHEN and CDR2 is SYDVKM in the germline V gene. Complete variable domain (other parts from reference TRBV28 and TRBJ2-7): DVKVTQSSRYLVKRTGEKVFLECVQDMDHENMFWYRQDPGLGLRLIYFSYDVKMKEKGDIPEGYSVSREKKERFSLILESASTNQTSMYLCASSSRQGFSYEQYFGPGTRLTVT.

The chain uses TRBV12-3 or TRBV12-4 and TRBJ2-7; D might be TRBD1 (7 bases). The CDR3 is 15 amino acids. Trimming took 4 bases from V and 3 from J, leaving 16 bases between them. Here the CDR3 DNA reads TGTGCCAGCAGTTCCCTAAGGGGGGACAGCTACGAGCAGTACTTC. Translated: CASSSLRGDSYEQYF.

In this sample, this clonotype turned up many times. The chain is built from TRBV28 and TRBJ2-7; D ambiguous. The germline CDR1 and CDR2 sequences are MDHEN and SYDVKM. Deletions cut 6 bases from V and 0 bases from J, with 15 bases between. There are 15 residues in the CDR3. The CDR3 sequence is CASRRISLSSYEQYF. The CDR3 coding sequence is TGTGCCAGCAGGAGAATCTCACTCAGCTCCTACGAGCAGTACTTC.

In its sample, this clonotype was seen a few times. CDR3 amino acids: CASSSPWPGAEEKLFF. Here the CDR3 DNA reads TGTGCCAGCAGCTCTCCCTGGCCGGGGGCGGAAGAAAAACTGTTTTTT. The J gene is TRBJ1-4, the V gene TRBV11-3, with a weak D call TRBD1 (6 bases). Germline V lookup: CDR1 SGHNT, CDR2 YENEEA. Between the trimmed V and J ends, which lost 4 bases and 8 bases, there was a span of 20 bases. This CDR3 is 16 amino acids long.

J is TRBJ1-1 and V is TRBV20-1, with D perhaps TRBD1 (5 bases). Germline V gene lookup returns CDR1 DFQATT and CDR2 SNEGSKA (reference sequence). CDR3 size: 14 residues. V dropped 1 base and J dropped 6 bases, with 15 bases sitting between them. The CDR3 loop is CSARVPGGGAEAFF. In nucleotides, the CDR3 is TGCAGTGCTAGAGTTCCTGGGGGGGGGGCTGAAGCTTTCTTT.

This clonotype was observed a handful of times. The rearrangement uses TRBV11-2 and TRBJ2-1, with D perhaps TRBD1 or TRBD2 (7 bases each). This CDR3 region has 18 residues. The germline V gene encodes CDR1 SGHAT and CDR2 FQNNGV. With 1 base removed from V and 4 bases from J, the gap between germline ends came to 20 bases. CDR3 sequence: CASSLARGGLIPYNEQFF. The CDR3 nucleotides read TGTGCCAGCAGCTTAGCCAGGGGGGGCCTAATACCGTACAATGAGCAGTTCTTC.

With respect to this clonotype: The junction departs from germline at one end; a sequencing error may be responsible. The chain recombines TRBV13 with TRBJ2-1, with 9 bases lining up with TRBD2. CDR3 size: 15 residues. Germline assignment: CDR1 PRHDT and CDR2 FYEKMQ (reference sequence). As DNA, the CDR3 is TGTGCCAGCAGCTTAGGGACTAGCGGCTACAATGGGCAGTTCTTC. Translated: CASSLGTSGYNGQFF.

V and J are TRBV24-1 and TRBJ2-1, with 7 bases that match TRBD2. J gave up 4 bases and V 3 bases, and 2 bases lay outside the gene matches. CDR1 is KGHDR, CDR2 SFDVKD, per germline. The CDR3 has 14 amino acids. CDR3 bases: TGTGCCACCAGTGATATAGCGGGTTACAATGAGCAGTTCTTC. It specifies CATSDIAGYNEQFF.

In regard to this clonotype: Possible read error: a much larger clone is one base away. The chain couples TRBV30 to TRBJ2-5; 7 positions match TRBD1. The V gene's germline CDR1 is GTSNPN and CDR2 SVGIG (reference sequence). This CDR3 spans 14 amino acids. CDR3 sequence reads: CAGSGTQGEETQYF. In nucleotides, the CDR3 is TGTGCCGGGAGTGGGACGCAGGGGGAAGAGACCCAGTACTTC.

This clonotype was seen repeatedly, ten times or more. The chain joins TRBV6-5 to TRBJ1-2; tentative D call: TRBD1 (5 bases). This CDR3 has 15 residues. Germline CDR1 MNHEY, CDR2 SVGAGI. The ends were cut back, 2 bases at V and 7 bases at J, with 17 bases in the middle. CDR3 in DNA: TGTGCCAGCAGTTACGGCCGGGACTCAGGGTTTGGCTACACCTTC. Protein product: CASSYGRDSGFGYTF.

V and J are TRBV19 and TRBJ1-3, with D uncertain. Germline CDR1 reads LNHDA; CDR2 reads SQIVND (reference sequence). The CDR3 spans 12 residues. The ends were cut back, 1 base at V and 4 bases at J, with 2 bases in the middle. In nucleotides, the CDR3 is TGTGCCAGTAGTATAGGGGGAAACACCATATATTTT. Translation: CASSIGGNTIYF.

This clonotype occurred many times. V is TRBV6-6 and J is TRBJ2-1, with D perhaps TRBD2 (5 bases). CDR1 is MNHNY, CDR2 SVGAGI, per germline (reference sequence). Trimming left V 2 bases short and J 4 bases short, with 18 bases between. There are 17 residues in the CDR3. CDR3 DNA sequence: TGTGCCAGCAGTTACGGGGAGCAAGGAGGCCTTTACAATGAGCAGTTCTTC. This encodes CASSYGEQGGLYNEQFF.

This clonotype was observed a handful of times. The genes are TRBV7-9 and TRBJ1-1, with TRBD1 as a possible D gene (6 bases). This CDR3 is built from 15 residues. The ends were cut back, 1 base at V and 6 bases at J, with 15 bases in the middle. The germline V gene has CDR1 SEHNR and CDR2 FQNEAQ (reference sequence). The CDR3 bases are TGTGCCAGCAGCTTAGGGGGGGGCTCGAGGTCTGAAGCTTTCTTT. As protein: CASSLGGGSRSEAFF.

There are a few counts of this clonotype. An end of the junction differs from the germline gene, which may be a read error. The V and J genes are TRBV28 and TRBJ2-5; D unclear. CDR3 length: 17 residues. Germline assignment: CDR1 MDHEN and CDR2 SYDVKM. CDR3 region: CASSLSGGPGGLETQHF. The CDR3 DNA reads TGTGCCAGCAGTTTATCCGGTGGTCCGGGTGGGTTAGAGACCCAGCACTTC. The whole variable domain, filled in from reference TRBV28 and TRBJ2-5, reads DVKVTQSSRYLVKRTGEKVFLECVQDMDHENMFWYRQDPGLGLRLIYFSYDVKMKEKGDIPEGYSVSREKKERFSLILESASTNQTSMYLCASSLSGGPGGLETQHFGPGTRLLVL.

At least ten counts were recorded for this clonotype. V is TRBV2 and J is TRBJ2-7, with 8 bases lining up with TRBD1. CDR1 and CDR2 from the germline V gene are SNHLY and FYNNEI. The CDR3 totals 15 residues. Trimming removed 5 bases from V and 3 bases from J; junction bases left unmatched: 9. The CDR3 protein is CASSSDRGFGYEQYF. In DNA form, the CDR3 reads TGTGCCAGCAGTTCCGACAGGGGCTTTGGCTACGAGCAGTACTTC.

This clonotype was detected many times. A read error may produce the germline difference seen at one junction end. The chain links TRBV7-7 to TRBJ2-3; 7 positions agree with TRBD2. The V gene's germline CDR1 is SSHAT and CDR2 FNYEAQ (reference sequence). This CDR3 spans 16 amino acids. CDR3 coding DNA: TGTGCTAGCAGTTCCGGACTAGTTAAAATGATGGATACGCAGTATTTT. This codes for CASSSGLVKMMDTQYF.

This clonotype was found many times. This chain joins TRBV3-1 and TRBJ2-7; 7 nucleotides align to TRBD1. CDR3 size: 13 residues. Germline V gene lookup returns CDR1 LGHDT and CDR2 YNNKEL (reference sequence). V lost 3 bases to trimming and J lost 7 bases; unmatched junction nucleotides: 6. The CDR3 reads CASSHRQGWEQYF. The CDR3 nucleotides are TGTGCCAGCAGCCATCGACAGGGCTGGGAGCAGTACTTC.

The chain has TRBV4-2 and TRBJ2-4; the match to TRBD2 covers 7 bases. This CDR3 is 17 amino acids long. The V gene's germline CDR1 is LGHNA and CDR2 YNFKEQ. The ends lost 0 bases at V and 3 bases at J; junction bases unmatched: 8. The CDR3 is CASSQDFASGFKNIQYF. The CDR3 bases are TGTGCCAGCAGCCAAGACTTTGCTAGCGGATTCAAAAACATTCAGTACTTC.

There are a few counts of this clonotype. Mismatch with germline at one junction end may stem from a read error. V gene TRBV20-1 combines with J gene TRBJ2-5; 7 nucleotides agree with TRBD2. CDR1 and CDR2 from the germline V gene are DFQATT and SNEGSKA (reference sequence). This CDR3 contains 13 residues. The CDR3 loop reads CSARDLSGGRGHF. The DNA of the CDR3 is TGCAGTGCTAGAGATCTTAGTGGCGGGAGAGGACACTTC.

This rearrangement joins TRBV9 to TRBJ2-3; the D is unclear. Germline values: CDR1 SGDLS, CDR2 YYNGEE. V gave up 1 base and J gave up 6 bases, with 12 bases separating them. The CDR3 runs 14 residues. CDR3 sequence reads: CASSVSNRWDTQYF. CDR3 coding DNA: TGTGCCAGCAGCGTATCAAACCGGTGGGATACGCAGTATTTT.

CDR3 sequence reads: CASRPGSAYEQYF. CDR3 nucleotide sequence: TGTGCCAGCCGCCCCGGGTCCGCCTACGAGCAGTACTTC. The chain employs TRBV19 and TRBJ2-7, with D uncertain. This CDR3 region has 13 residues. The V gene lost 9 bases and the J gene lost 2 bases, with 14 bases spanning the gap. The germline V gene encodes CDR1 LNHDA and CDR2 SQIVND (reference sequence). Together with reference TRBV19 and TRBJ2-7, the CDR3 gives the full variable domain: DGGITQSPKYLFRKEGQNVTLSCEQNLNHDAMYWYRQDPGQGLRLIYYSQIVNDFQKGDIAEGYSVSREKKESFPLTVTSAQKNPTAFYLCASRPGSAYEQYFGPGTRLTVT.

This clonotype was seen at least ten times. This rearrangement joins TRBV12-3 or TRBV12-4 to TRBJ1-2; D unclear. There are 15 residues in the CDR3. V lost 6 bases to trimming and J lost 3 bases, with 17 bases between them. The CDR3 sequence: CASSAVRTDHYGYTF. Here the CDR3 DNA reads TGTGCCAGCAGCGCTGTGAGGACGGACCACTATGGCTACACCTTC.

This clonotype appeared a few times. The chain couples TRBV7-3 to TRBJ2-1; tentative D call: TRBD2 (5 bases). Germline loops: CDR1 SGHTA, CDR2 FQGTGA. The CDR3 loop spans 16 amino acids. Trimming shortened V by 1 base and J by 1 base, and 11 bases separated the two germline ends. For the CDR3, the DNA is TGTGCCAGCAGCTTAATGGCCCGAGGGTCCTACAATGAGCAGTTCTTC. Its translation: CASSLMARGSYNEQFF. The full variable domain, in which reference TRBV7-3 and TRBJ2-1 provide the parts outside the CDR3, is GAGVSQTPSNKVTEKGKYVELRCDPISGHTALYWYRQSLGQGPEFLIYFQGTGAADDSGLPNDRFFAVRPEGSVSTLKIQRTERGDSAVYLCASSLMARGSYNEQFFGPGTRLTVL.

This clonotype was observed a handful of times. Since a much larger clone is just one base distant, this may be a read error. The chain carries TRBV24-1 and TRBJ2-7, with D maybe TRBD2 (6 bases). Trimming took off 3 bases at V and 6 bases at J, with 17 bases between the two ends. The CDR3 has 15 residues. CDR1 is KGHDR, CDR2 SFDVKD, per germline. In nucleotides, the CDR3 is TGTGCCACCAGTGATGGATCTAGCGTGCCAGGCGAGCAGTACTTC. It encodes CATSDGSSVPGEQYF.

The J gene is TRBJ1-3, the V gene TRBV28; no definite D call. In germline, CDR1 is MDHEN, CDR2 SYDVKM. The CDR3 contains 15 residues. Trimming left V 2 bases short and J 1 base short, with 9 bases between. In DNA form, the CDR3 reads TGTGCCAGCAGTTTAGTAAGGCGATCTGGAAACACCATATATTTT. Its translation: CASSLVRRSGNTIYF.

This clonotype appeared many times. The V and J genes are TRBV4-3 and TRBJ1-4; TRBD1 matches at 9 bases. The CDR3 is made up of 15 amino acids. CDR1 and CDR2 (germline): LGHNA, YSLEER. The J segment lost 7 bases and the V segment lost 1 base, leaving 4 bases of the junction unmatched. The CDR3 coding sequence is TGCGCCAGCAGCCAAGGGGGACAGGGAGGTGAAAAACTGTTTTTT. Translation gives CASSQGGQGGEKLFF.

The table lists this clonotype with a few counts. Written as DNA, the CDR3 is TGTGCCAGCAGTTTACCGATTACTATTCAACTAGCGGGAGCGCCCGGGGAGCTGTTTTTT. Translating it yields CASSLPITIQLAGAPGELFF. This chain uses TRBV12-3 or TRBV12-4 with TRBJ2-2; 11 bases are shared with TRBD2. J gave up 6 bases and V 2 bases, and 17 bases lay outside the gene matches. The CDR3 runs 20 residues.

This clonotype was observed a handful of times. This chain links TRBV28 with TRBJ2-7; TRBD2 agrees at 15 bases. Germline V gene sequence: CDR1 MDHEN, CDR2 SYDVKM. V lost 4 bases and J lost 7; bases outside the gene matches: 11. The CDR3 runs 17 residues. The CDR3, as DNA: TGTGCCAGCAGTTACGCCACCGGACTAGCGGGAGGGGGGGAGCAGTACTTC. Its translation: CASSYATGLAGGGEQYF.

At least ten counts were recorded for this clonotype. This chain uses TRBV6-1 with TRBJ2-7; 10 nucleotides agree with TRBD2. CDR3 length equals 15 residues. V was clipped by 6 bases and J by 6 bases; unmatched bases: 11. CDR1 is MNHNS and CDR2 is SASEGT in the germline V gene. The DNA of the CDR3 is TGTGCCAGCAGCTATATCCTAGCGGGAGAGGGCGAGCAGTACTTC. Encoded protein: CASSYILAGEGEQYF.